The source of this T cell receptor (beta chain) is a study of tumor-infiltrating lymphocytes in primary liver carcinoma. This CDR3 contains 15 residues. Germline values: CDR1 SGHAT, CDR2 FQNNGV. The V gene end was trimmed by 5 bases and the J gene end by 0 bases; junction bases not matched to a gene: 6. Both blood RNA, taken from unsorted whole blood, and germline DNA were extracted. Priming with a constant-region primer yielded TCR beta cDNA from 500 ng total RNA. Amplification in three nested multiplex PCR rounds with slightly modified ARM-PCR gave rise to TCR beta libraries. TRBV1-TRBV30 forward and Cbeta reverse primers drove the first two approximately 11-cycle rounds. From the multiplex PCR reads, TCRdb called clonotypes with MiXCR, one entry per CDR3 protein. The sample yields some 200,000 distinct CDR3 sequences, approximately 64% seen once. This clonotype was recorded many times.

The clonotype was recovered from a woman aged 55-75 years with primary liver carcinoma and hepatitis B virus infection. The gene calls are TRBV11-2 and TRBJ1-2; TRBD1 matches 7 bases. Sequences were obtained from peripheral blood. The CDR3 bases are TGTGCCAGCAGCCCCCGGGACAGTCCTAACTATGGCTACACCTTC. Amino acids: CASSPRDSPNYGYTF.